A single sample gave rise to the 17 T cell receptor beta chains below, sequenced in a study of cytomegalovirus exposure and HLA in healthy donors. Only in-frame clones appear in the TCRdb table, and some are missing; sequencing was by immunoSEQ multiplex PCR. The sample comprises about 140,000 clones, 84% of which are singletons, and roughly 1.4% rests with the top ten. The sample was PBMCs. All receptors come from a woman aged 25-40 years in good health and CMV-seronegative.

The rearrangement joins TRBV18 to TRBJ1-1, with 7 bases fitting TRBD1. The germline gives CDR1 KGHSH, CDR2 LQKENI. V lost 5 bases, J lost 3 bases, and 6 bases stayed unmatched. The CDR3 extends over 14 amino acids. CDR3: CASSNKGADTEAFF. For the CDR3, the DNA is TGTGCCAGCTCAAACAAGGGGGCGGACACTGAAGCTTTCTTT.

This clone was counted once. The CDR3 coding sequence is TGCGCCAGCAGCTTGGTAGGGGGAGGCACAGATACGCAGTATTTT. As protein: CASSLVGGGTDTQYF. The V gene is TRBV5-1, the J gene TRBJ2-3, with D perhaps TRBD1 (6 bases). Germline V gene sequence: CDR1 SGHRS, CDR2 YFSETQ. CDR3 length: 15 residues. Deletions cut 0 bases from V and 1 base from J, with 9 bases between.

The V call is TRBV5-1, the J call TRBJ2-7; 7 nucleotides match TRBD1. The CDR3 is 15 amino acids. Germline CDR1 and CDR2: SGHRS and YFSETQ. V was pared by 4 bases and J by 1 base, with 8 bases of the junction left unmatched. CDR3 nucleotides: TGCGCCAGCAGCAGACTTTTGGGACAGTCCTACGAGCAGTACTTC. As protein: CASSRLLGQSYEQYF.

This chain connects TRBV27 to TRBJ2-7; maybe TRBD2 (6 bases). Deletions cut 5 bases from V and 3 bases from J, with 11 bases between. The CDR3 runs 13 residues. In germline, CDR1 is MNHEY, CDR2 SMNVEV (reference sequence). Written as DNA, the CDR3 is TGTGCCAGCAGTCCCCTGGGGGGCTACGAGCAGTACTTC. Amino acid sequence: CASSPLGGYEQYF.

This clone came up a few times. The chain recombines TRBV18 with TRBJ1-1; perhaps TRBD1 as D (6 bases). Trimming left V 4 bases short and J 5 bases short, with 14 bases between. Germline assignment: CDR1 KGHSH and CDR2 LQKENI. This CDR3 contains 14 residues. CDR3 region: CASSRTGKRTEAFF. CDR3 DNA: TGTGCCAGCTCACGAACAGGGAAAAGAACTGAAGCTTTCTTT. Combining the CDR3 with reference TRBV18 and TRBJ1-1 gives the whole variable domain NAGVMQNPRHLVRRRGQEARLRCSPMKGHSHVYWYRQLPEEGLKFMVYLQKENIIDESGMPKERFSAEFPKEGPSILRIQQVVRGDSAAYFCASSRTGKRTEAFFGQGTRLTVV.

In the case of this clone: This sample includes further DNA sequences coding for the same CDR3. This rearrangement joins TRBV11-3 to TRBJ2-7; a possible D gene is TRBD2 (6 bases). The CDR3 totals 14 residues. Germline assignment: CDR1 SGHNT and CDR2 YENEEA. V shed 3 bases and J shed 0 bases, with 9 bases lying between them. The CDR3 DNA reads TGTGCCAGCAGCTTGGGCGGGGACTCCTACGAGCAGTACTTC. Encoded protein: CASSLGGDSYEQYF.

The chain joins TRBV19 to TRBJ2-4; D is possibly TRBD2 (7 bases). Looked up from germline, CDR1 is LNHDA and CDR2 is SQIVND (reference sequence). This CDR3 is 14 amino acids long. Trimming stripped 3 bases from V and 7 bases from J, with 13 bases between. The CDR3 region has the DNA TGTGCCAGTAGTATGGGGGGGGCCTATAACATTCAGTACTTC. As protein: CASSMGGAYNIQYF. The variable domain in full, with the rest retrieved from reference TRBV19 and TRBJ2-4, is DGGITQSPKYLFRKEGQNVTLSCEQNLNHDAMYWYRQDPGQGLRLIYYSQIVNDFQKGDIAEGYSVSREKKESFPLTVTSAQKNPTAFYLCASSMGGAYNIQYFGAGTRLSVL.

V is TRBV5-1 and J is TRBJ2-1; 10 positions agree with TRBD1. The CDR3 sequence is 15 residues long. CDR1 and CDR2 from the germline V gene are SGHRS and YFSETQ. Trimming removed 4 bases from V and 5 bases from J; junction bases left unmatched: 6. This chain's CDR3 is CASSLRTGGNNEQFF. The CDR3 DNA follows: TGCGCCAGCAGCCTGAGGACAGGGGGAAACAATGAGCAGTTCTTC.

This clone was detected a few times. The chain recombines TRBV28 with TRBJ2-7; perhaps TRBD2 as D (7 bases). The germline V and J ends were trimmed by 7 bases and 3 bases, with 22 bases remaining between them. Per the germline V gene, CDR1 is MDHEN and CDR2 is SYDVKM. This CDR3 region has 16 residues. The CDR3 loop is CASTRMGAGADYEQYF. Written as DNA, the CDR3 is TGTGCCAGCACCCGAATGGGGGCGGGGGCCGACTACGAGCAGTACTTC.

The V and J genes are TRBV2 and TRBJ2-5, with D perhaps matching TRBD2 (6 bases). This CDR3 spans 13 amino acids. V lost 6 bases to trimming and J lost 2 bases, with 10 bases between them. Looked up from germline, CDR1 is SNHLY and CDR2 is FYNNEI. The CDR3 DNA follows: TGTGCCAGCAGACTAGCTGAGCAAGAGACCCAGTACTTC. Translated: CASRLAEQETQYF.

By share, this clone ranks as medium-sized. The rearrangement joins TRBV18 to TRBJ2-7, with 8 bases identical to TRBD2. The CDR3 is made up of 16 amino acids. V was clipped by 4 bases and J by 2 bases; unmatched bases: 10. Germline lookup yields CDR1 KGHSH and CDR2 LQKENI. DNA for the CDR3: TGTGCCAGCTCACGAACGACGGCGGGGGGTCCCTACGAGCAGTACTTC. Its translation: CASSRTTAGGPYEQYF.

The V call is TRBV5-1, the J call TRBJ2-5; 12 bases align to TRBD2. The CDR3 consists of 15 residues. The trim removed 2 bases at V and 8 bases at J, leaving 7 bases unmatched. Per the germline V gene, CDR1 is SGHRS and CDR2 is YFSETQ. The CDR3 nucleotides are TGCGCCAGCAGCTTTATGACTAGCGGGGGCCAAACCCAGTACTTC. This sequence encodes CASSFMTSGGQTQYF.

This chain joins TRBV10-1 and TRBJ1-5; weak D call: TRBD1 (5 bases). Germline values: CDR1 WNHNN, CDR2 SYGVQD (reference sequence). V was pared by 5 bases and J by 4 bases, with 9 bases between. There are 13 residues in the CDR3. CDR3 protein: CASSSGMNQPQHF. The CDR3 coding sequence is TGCGCCAGCAGTTCAGGGATGAATCAGCCCCAGCATTTT.

The J gene is TRBJ1-6, the V gene TRBV7-9, with D perhaps matching TRBD1 (5 bases). The CDR3 contains 17 residues. In germline, CDR1 is SEHNR, CDR2 FQNEAQ (reference sequence). The V end was cut by 1 base, the J end by 5 bases, with 15 bases between. Written as DNA, the CDR3 is TGTGCCAGCAGCTTAGGGGGGGTCGGGGGAAATAATTCACCCCTCCACTTT. Protein product: CASSLGGVGGNNSPLHF.

V usage is TRBV19 and J usage is TRBJ1-2; D call uncertain. The CDR3 totals 13 residues. The V and J ends lost 5 bases and 6 bases respectively, with 13 bases between them. Germline lookup yields CDR1 LNHDA and CDR2 SQIVND (reference sequence). The chain's CDR3 is CASSYRRGDGYTF. The CDR3 coding sequence is TGTGCCAGTAGTTATCGGCGGGGAGATGGCTACACCTTC.

J is TRBJ2-1 and V is TRBV4-3; 9 bases match TRBD2. The CDR3 has 17 residues. Germline-derived CDR1 and CDR2 are LGHNA and YSLEER. The ends lost 3 bases at V and 4 bases at J; junction bases unmatched: 10. The CDR3 DNA reads as TGCGCCAGCAGCCATCACACCCTGACTAGCGGATACAATGAGCAGTTCTTC. Translation gives CASSHHTLTSGYNEQFF.

The chain joins TRBV19 to TRBJ2-3, with D uncertain. Germline CDR1 is LNHDA and CDR2 is SQIVND (reference sequence). The CDR3 consists of 13 residues. V was trimmed by 5 bases and J by 6 bases, leaving 12 bases between them. CDR3 nucleotide sequence: TGTGCCAGTAGTCGCCAGGCACCGGATACGCAGTATTTT. This sequence encodes CASSRQAPDTQYF.